The 27 T cell receptor beta chains below were found in one sample sequenced in a study of T cells in Graves' hyperthyroidism and ophthalmopathy. TCR beta CDR3 regions were amplified from RNA transcripts. A first-round RT-PCR of the TCR CDR3 used the HTBI primer set. TCRdb re-analysed the multiplex PCR reads in MiXCR, keeping a single row per CDR3 protein. Of around 240,000 distinct CDR3 sequences in the sample, more than 14% were seen once. Sequencing used blood. The receptors originated from a middle-aged woman with Graves' hyperthyroidism that later progressed to Graves' ophthalmopathy.

This clonotype was detected ten times or more. The V and J genes are TRBV20-1 and TRBJ1-5; D not certain. V dropped 2 bases and J dropped 0 bases, with 8 bases sitting between them. Per germline, CDR1 DFQATT and CDR2 SNEGSKA (reference sequence). The CDR3 loop spans 14 amino acids. The CDR3 here is CSARSRYSNQPQHF. CDR3 in DNA: TGCAGTGCTAGATCCCGATATAGCAATCAGCCCCAGCATTTT.

This clonotype was picked up a small number of times. This chain joins TRBV19 and TRBJ2-1; 11 bases match TRBD2. CDR1 and CDR2 from the germline V gene are LNHDA and SQIVND (reference sequence). The trim removed 4 bases at V and 8 bases at J, leaving 4 bases unmatched. This CDR3 has 14 amino acids. CDR3 sequence: CASSKPGLADEQFF. In nucleotides, the CDR3 is TGTGCCAGTAGTAAACCGGGACTAGCGGATGAGCAGTTCTTC.

The sample holds many counts of this clonotype. The V call is TRBV29-1, the J call TRBJ1-1; 7 bases line up with TRBD1. V gave up 4 bases and J gave up 1 base; unmatched junction bases: 3. Per germline, CDR1 SQVTM and CDR2 ANQGSEA. The CDR3 length is 13 residues. The CDR3 DNA reads as TGCAGCGTTGCGGGACAGAAGAACACTGAAGCTTTCTTT. The encoded protein is CSVAGQKNTEAFF. Supplemented by reference TRBV29-1 and TRBJ1-1, the full variable domain reads SAVISQKPSRDICQRGTSLTIQCQVDSQVTMMFWYRQQPGQSLTLIATANQGSEATYESGFVIDKFPISRPNLTFSTLTVSNMSPEDSSIYLCSVAGQKNTEAFFGQGTRLTVV.

This clonotype occurred many times. The chain employs TRBV9 and TRBJ2-1, with 13 bases fitting TRBD2. This CDR3 has 20 amino acids. V lost 4 bases, J lost 0 bases, and 13 bases stayed unmatched. Per germline, CDR1 SGDLS and CDR2 YYNGEE. The CDR3 DNA sequence: TGTGCCAGCAGCTCCCAGGGGGTGGGGACTAGCGGGACCTCCTACAATGAGCAGTTCTTC. It specifies CASSSQGVGTSGTSYNEQFF.

Many counts were recorded for this clonotype. CDR3 sequence reads: CASSLQAVNTGELFF. CDR3 sequence (DNA): TGTGCCAGCAGTTTACAAGCGGTGAACACCGGGGAGCTGTTTTTT. The gene calls are TRBV12-3 or TRBV12-4 and TRBJ2-2; D may be TRBD2 (5 bases). Trimming left V 2 bases short and J 1 base short, with 8 bases between. The CDR3 extends over 15 amino acids.

For this clonotype: The CDR3 end shows no conserved phenylalanine or tryptophan, and so a read error is likely. The gene calls are TRBV20-1 and TRBJ1-1, with D maybe TRBD1 (5 bases). V lost 0 bases and J 11 bases, leaving 13 bases between the germline ends. CDR1 and CDR2 (germline): DFQATT, SNEGSKA (reference sequence). The CDR3 runs 12 residues. The CDR3: CSARDPDRDAFL. CDR3 bases: TGCAGTGCTAGAGATCCTGACAGAGACGCTTTCCTT.

This clonotype has just a few counts. The chain links TRBV20-1 to TRBJ1-5; D is uncertain. V was shortened by 0 bases and J by 6 bases, with 3 bases between the two germline ends. CDR3 length: 11 residues. Looked up from germline, CDR1 is DFQATT and CDR2 is SNEGSKA (reference sequence). CDR3: CSARDIQPQHF. CDR3 nucleotide sequence: TGCAGTGCTAGAGATATTCAGCCCCAGCATTTT.

There are many counts of this clonotype. V is TRBV28 and J is TRBJ1-5, with D perhaps TRBD1 (5 bases). CDR3 length equals 13 residues. The germline CDR1 and CDR2 sequences are MDHEN and SYDVKM. V lost 10 bases and J lost 7, with 17 bases in between. CDR3 amino acids: CATRWGLGQPQHF. The CDR3 DNA follows: TGTGCCACCCGGTGGGGGTTGGGGCAGCCCCAGCATTTT.

The chain carries TRBV28 and TRBJ1-5; D gene ambiguous. CDR3 length equals 14 residues. Germline CDR1 is MDHEN and CDR2 is SYDVKM. V shed 5 bases and J shed 2 bases, with 10 bases lying between them. The CDR3 sequence is CASSTRLGNQPQHF. CDR3 coding DNA: TGTGCCAGCAGTACCAGGTTGGGCAATCAGCCCCAGCATTTT.

This clonotype was found a few times. The V call is TRBV7-3, the J call TRBJ2-5, with 8 positions matching TRBD2. CDR1 and CDR2 from the germline V gene are SGHTA and FQGTGA. There are 15 residues in the CDR3. Trimming took 2 bases from V and 5 from J; bases not matched to a gene: 7. CDR3 residues: CASSLGAGEGETQYF. CDR3 bases: TGTGCCAGCAGCTTAGGAGCGGGAGAGGGGGAGACCCAGTACTTC.

This clonotype was counted at least ten times. The chain couples TRBV6-1 to TRBJ1-4, with TRBD1 identical over 9 bases. The CDR3 has 15 amino acids. Losses at the gene ends were 4 bases for V and 8 bases for J; bases not matched to a gene: 8. Germline lookup yields CDR1 MNHNS and CDR2 SASEGT. CDR3 amino acids: CASSARGTGFEKLFF. The CDR3 DNA reads TGTGCCAGCAGTGCCAGAGGGACAGGGTTCGAAAAACTGTTTTTT.

This clonotype appeared many times. This chain joins TRBV29-1 and TRBJ1-2; maybe TRBD1 (5 bases). The CDR3 is made up of 13 amino acids. Germline V gives CDR1 SQVTM, CDR2 ANQGSEA. Trimming removed 5 bases at V and 0 bases at J, with 10 bases between. The CDR3 protein is CSVTDSSNYGYTF. In DNA form, the CDR3 reads TGCAGCGTTACCGACAGTTCTAACTATGGCTACACCTTC.

This clonotype appeared many times. J is TRBJ2-1 and V is TRBV20-1, with 9 positions matching TRBD2. In germline, CDR1 is DFQATT, CDR2 SNEGSKA (reference sequence). This CDR3 has 15 residues. J was trimmed by 7 bases and V by 6 bases; bases with no gene match: 13. The CDR3 reads CSARRAAGGGNEQFF. As DNA, the CDR3 is TGCAGTGCCAGACGCGCGGCGGGAGGGGGAAATGAGCAGTTCTTC.

This clonotype was picked up many times. The V and J genes are TRBV28 and TRBJ1-1; D unclear. The CDR3 has 14 amino acids. Germline V gene data show CDR1 as MDHEN and CDR2 as SYDVKM. The V end was cut by 5 bases, the J end by 5 bases, with 15 bases between. In DNA, the CDR3 is TGTGCCAGCAGTATGACCCTCCGCCAGACTGAAGCTTTCTTT. It is translated as CASSMTLRQTEAFF.

This clonotype was found many times. The chain employs TRBV5-8 and TRBJ2-7; 8 nucleotides align to TRBD2. The CDR3 is made up of 14 amino acids. Germline CDR1 and CDR2: SGHTS and YDEGEE. V shed 4 bases and J 12 bases; nucleotides not matched to a gene: 15. The CDR3, as DNA: TGTGCCAGCAGCCAGTCGCTGGACGGGAGGGCGCCGTACTTC. Its protein is CASSQSLDGRAPYF.

The sample holds a few counts of this clonotype. The chain carries TRBV6-5 and TRBJ1-1, with D uncertain. Germline V gives CDR1 MNHEY, CDR2 SVGAGI. The CDR3 runs to 15 residues. The V end was cut by 6 bases, the J end by 4 bases, with 18 bases between. Here the CDR3 reads CASRDVKDSGTEAFF. The CDR3 DNA reads TGTGCCAGCAGAGATGTTAAGGATTCGGGCACTGAAGCTTTCTTT.

This clonotype has ten or more counts. The genes are TRBV27 and TRBJ1-1; D is possibly TRBD1 (5 bases). V was shortened by 2 bases and J by 2 bases, with 12 bases between the two germline ends. Germline V gives CDR1 MNHEY, CDR2 SMNVEV (reference sequence). The CDR3 spans 15 residues. The CDR3 protein is CASSLGGNPNTEAFF. The CDR3 DNA reads TGTGCCAGCAGTTTAGGGGGAAACCCAAACACTGAAGCTTTCTTT.

This clonotype was found many times. V is TRBV28 and J is TRBJ2-6, with D possibly being TRBD1 (5 bases). V shed 9 bases and J shed 2 bases, with 11 bases lying between them. The CDR3 runs to 14 residues. CDR1 MDHEN and CDR2 SYDVKM come from the germline V gene. Written as DNA, the CDR3 is TGTGCCAGTTCCCAAGGGGCTGGGGCCAACGTCCTGACTTTC. Translated, it gives CASSQGAGANVLTF.

This clonotype was found many times. V and J are TRBV3-1 and TRBJ2-1; unclear D gene. Germline V gene data show CDR1 as LGHDT and CDR2 as YNNKEL (reference sequence). Trimming removed 1 base from V and 0 bases from J, with 16 bases in between. This CDR3 region has 18 residues. The CDR3 bases are TGTGCCAGCAGCCAAGGTGATGTTCTAAGGAGCTCCTACAATGAGCAGTTCTTC. As protein: CASSQGDVLRSSYNEQFF.

This clonotype appeared many times. The CDR3 reads CASSIIPGKGSTNEKLFF. The CDR3 DNA reads as TGTGCCAGCTCAATAATCCCAGGGAAGGGCTCAACTAATGAAAAACTGTTTTTT. The J gene is TRBJ1-4, the V gene TRBV28; TRBD1 is a possible D gene (5 bases). From germline, CDR1 is MDHEN and CDR2 SYDVKM. The CDR3 is 18 residues long. Trimming removed 8 bases at V and 0 bases at J, with 22 bases between. Full variable domain (rest looked up from reference TRBV28 and TRBJ1-4): DVKVTQSSRYLVKRTGEKVFLECVQDMDHENMFWYRQDPGLGLRLIYFSYDVKMKEKGDIPEGYSVSREKKERFSLILESASTNQTSMYLCASSIIPGKGSTNEKLFFGSGTQLSVL.

About this clonotype: A much bigger clone sits one base away, suggesting this may be a read error. The chain is built from TRBV6-1 and TRBJ2-1; 9 bases are shared with TRBD2. J was trimmed by 10 bases and V by 6 bases; bases with no gene match: 13. Germline CDR1 reads MNHNS; CDR2 reads SASEGT. The CDR3 runs 15 residues. The CDR3 DNA reads as TGTGCCAGCAGCAACCCGGGGCTAGCGGGAAGCGAGCAGTTCTTC. Its protein is CASSNPGLAGSEQFF.

This chain links TRBV28 with TRBJ2-3; D may match TRBD1 or TRBD2 (5 bases each). Germline values: CDR1 MDHEN, CDR2 SYDVKM. The CDR3 runs 17 residues. V was trimmed by 6 bases and J by 0 bases, leaving 19 bases between them. The DNA of the CDR3 is TGTGCCAGCAGATCCTCCGGGGCCCCCCCCAGCACAGATACGCAGTATTTT. Translating gives CASRSSGAPPSTDTQYF.

This clonotype showed up many times. This rearrangement joins TRBV30 to TRBJ2-1; 10 bases map to TRBD2. J gave up 4 bases and V 1 base, and 4 bases lay outside the gene matches. The CDR3 loop spans 15 amino acids. The germline gives CDR1 GTSNPN, CDR2 SVGIG (reference sequence). The CDR3 coding sequence is TGTGCCTGGAGTGAACTAGCGGGGCTTTACAATGAGCAGTTCTTC. It yields the protein CAWSELAGLYNEQFF.

J is TRBJ1-5 and V is TRBV9, with 9 bases aligning to TRBD1. The CDR3 is made up of 14 amino acids. Trimming cost V 3 bases and J 5 bases; bases outside gene matches: 3. Germline CDR1 reads SGDLS; CDR2 reads YYNGEE. CDR3 amino acids: CASSGQGGDQPQHF. Written as DNA, the CDR3 is TGTGCCAGCAGCGGACAGGGGGGAGATCAGCCCCAGCATTTT.

This clonotype showed up many times. The chain combines TRBV12-3 or TRBV12-4 with TRBJ2-1; 7 nucleotides agree with TRBD2. The CDR3 runs to 15 residues. Trimming cost V 3 bases and J 9 bases; bases outside gene matches: 11. The CDR3 nucleotides read TGTGCCAGCAGTTTGCGGGAGTCTAAAGTCAGTGAGCAGTTCTTC. It encodes CASSLRESKVSEQFF.

The chain employs TRBV28 and TRBJ2-5, with 9 bases matching TRBD1. In germline, CDR1 is MDHEN, CDR2 SYDVKM. This CDR3 contains 15 residues. After removal of 3 bases from V and 4 bases from J, the junction contained 6 bases not matched to a gene. CDR3 sequence: CASSLEQGAGETQYF. DNA of the CDR3: TGTGCCAGCAGTTTGGAACAGGGGGCGGGAGAGACCCAGTACTTC. The full variable domain, its missing parts supplied by reference TRBV28 and TRBJ2-5, is DVKVTQSSRYLVKRTGEKVFLECVQDMDHENMFWYRQDPGLGLRLIYFSYDVKMKEKGDIPEGYSVSREKKERFSLILESASTNQTSMYLCASSLEQGAGETQYFGPGTRLLVL.

This clonotype was counted ten times or more. V gene TRBV9 combines with J gene TRBJ2-3, with TRBD2 as a possible D gene (6 bases). CDR1 and CDR2 (germline): SGDLS, YYNGEE. CDR3 length equals 16 residues. The ends were cut back, 4 bases at V and 3 bases at J, with 18 bases in the middle. CDR3 sequence: CASSPYGGDSTDTQYF. In DNA, the CDR3 is TGTGCCAGCAGCCCCTATGGAGGGGATTCGACAGATACGCAGTATTTT.